A single sample gave rise to the 15 T cell receptor beta chains below, sequenced in a study of T cell changes during pregnancy in multiple sclerosis (dated by TCRdb to between 2019 and 2020). Libraries came from the immunoSEQ multiplex PCR assay. The immuneACCESS repertoire file appears here via TCRdb, limited to in-frame rearrangements. These files lack a portion of the clones; in checked studies, under half of the deficit traces to unresolved V genes, and the cause of the others is not known. This sample gives about 67,000 clones in total; roughly nine tenths of them show up just once. The ten largest clonotypes hold about 1.5% of the sample. Sequencing used peripheral blood, obtained in the second trimester of pregnancy. The receptors here all came from a female donor with multiple sclerosis, enrolled in a pregnancy study.

This chain links TRBV7-2 with TRBJ2-1, with D perhaps matching TRBD2 (5 bases). V shed 1 base and J shed 4 bases, with 11 bases lying between them. Per the germline V gene, CDR1 is SGHTA and CDR2 is FQGNSA. This CDR3 spans 15 amino acids. CDR3 amino acids: CASSLDPAAYNEQFF. The CDR3 DNA sequence: TGTGCCAGCAGCTTAGATCCAGCGGCGTACAATGAGCAGTTCTTC.

This clone was recorded once. The gene calls are TRBV7-2 and TRBJ1-6; 10 nucleotides match TRBD1. V lost 4 bases, J lost 10 bases, and 7 bases stayed unmatched. The CDR3 loop spans 15 amino acids. Per germline, CDR1 SGHTA and CDR2 FQGNSA. CDR3 region: CASSSQGQGQSPLHF. The CDR3 DNA reads as TGTGCCAGCAGCTCCCAGGGACAGGGGCAATCACCCCTCCACTTT.

The chain employs TRBV19 and TRBJ2-2, with 7 bases fitting TRBD2. The CDR3 sequence is 14 residues long. Germline V gene lookup returns CDR1 LNHDA and CDR2 SQIVND (reference sequence). Germline trimming cut 3 bases from V and 6 bases from J; bases unmatched to any gene: 4. In nucleotides, the CDR3 is TGTGCCAGTAGTATGGGGAGGGGATCCGGGGAGCTGTTTTTT. The encoded protein is CASSMGRGSGELFF.

V and J are TRBV28 and TRBJ1-4, with D possibly being TRBD1 (6 bases). This CDR3 has 14 amino acids. Trimming cost V 2 bases and J 8 bases, with 12 bases left between them. Germline CDR1 reads MDHEN; CDR2 reads SYDVKM. CDR3 bases: TGTGCCAGCAGTTTACAGGGGAAATTGGAAAAACTGTTTTTT. Protein sequence: CASSLQGKLEKLFF.

This clone appeared a single time. The J gene is TRBJ2-7, the V gene TRBV18; 11 bases map to TRBD2. The CDR3 sequence is 15 residues long. V shed 3 bases and J 2 bases; nucleotides not matched to a gene: 3. In germline, CDR1 is KGHSH, CDR2 LQKENI. CDR3 sequence: CASSPTSGDTYEQYF. CDR3 coding DNA: TGTGCCAGCTCACCGACTAGCGGGGATACCTACGAGCAGTACTTC.

This clone was observed once. The chain links TRBV7-7 to TRBJ2-1, with 10 bases aligning to TRBD1. The ends lost 3 bases at V and 7 bases at J; junction bases unmatched: 3. CDR1 and CDR2 from the germline V gene are SSHAT and FNYEAQ (reference sequence). The CDR3 contains 14 residues. The CDR3 spells CASSLGQGMNEQFF. The CDR3 region has the DNA TGTGCCAGCAGCTTGGGACAGGGGATGAATGAGCAGTTCTTC.

CDR3 region: CASSQAIPGQIDGYTF. Written as DNA, the CDR3 is TGTGCCAGCTCACAAGCTATCCCGGGACAGATCGATGGCTACACCTTC. The chain is built from TRBV18 and TRBJ1-2; TRBD1 matches at 7 bases. Germline V CDR1 and CDR2: KGHSH, LQKENI. V was pared by 4 bases and J by 6 bases, with 14 bases of the junction left unmatched. The CDR3 has 16 residues.

The V gene is TRBV7-7, the J gene TRBJ2-5; 7 bases match TRBD2. Germline CDR1 reads SSHAT; CDR2 reads FNYEAQ (reference sequence). This CDR3 comprises 16 residues. The V gene end was trimmed by 2 bases and the J gene end by 4 bases; junction bases not matched to a gene: 10. CDR3 amino acids: CASSLNVGGGRETQYF. CDR3 DNA: TGTGCCAGCAGCTTAAACGTGGGGGGGGGAAGAGAGACCCAGTACTTC.

The rearrangement links TRBV29-1 to TRBJ2-4; 8 bases are shared with TRBD2. The CDR3 extends over 15 amino acids. Unmatched junction bases numbered 12, after V lost 5 bases and J lost 6 bases. Germline values: CDR1 SQVTM, CDR2 ANQGSEA. The CDR3 here is CSVSDQPGGINIQYF. In nucleotides, the CDR3 is TGCAGCGTTTCAGATCAACCGGGAGGGATAAACATTCAGTACTTC. The complete variable domain, with remaining parts taken from reference TRBV29-1 and TRBJ2-4, reads SAVISQKPSRDICQRGTSLTIQCQVDSQVTMMFWYRQQPGQSLTLIATANQGSEATYESGFVIDKFPISRPNLTFSTLTVSNMSPEDSSIYLCSVSDQPGGINIQYFGAGTRLSVL.

The V call is TRBV7-3, the J call TRBJ1-1; D not certain. In germline, CDR1 is SGHTA, CDR2 FQGTGA. The CDR3 has 18 amino acids. Trimming shortened V by 5 bases and J by 8 bases, and 30 bases separated the two germline ends. CDR3 amino acids: CASSQIYRIIDTKAEAFF. In DNA, the CDR3 is TGTGCCAGCAGCCAAATCTACCGGATTATTGACACAAAAGCCGAAGCTTTCTTT.

This chain joins TRBV6-6 and TRBJ1-2, with a tentative D call TRBD1 (6 bases). CDR3 length: 13 residues. The ends were cut back, 5 bases at V and 6 bases at J, with 13 bases in the middle. CDR1 is MNHNY, CDR2 SVGAGI, per germline (reference sequence). The CDR3 coding sequence is TGTGCCAGCAGTCTAACAGGGTTGGATGGCTACACCTTC. Translation gives CASSLTGLDGYTF.

Here the CDR3 reads CASSSYREETQYF. The CDR3 bases are TGTGCCAGCAGTAGCTACAGGGAAGAGACCCAGTACTTC. The chain uses TRBV6-5 and TRBJ2-5, with a weak D call TRBD1 (6 bases). This CDR3 is built from 13 residues. V was cut by 5 bases and J by 3 bases, with 10 bases left in between. Looked up from germline, CDR1 is MNHEY and CDR2 is SVGAGI.

V gene TRBV4-2 combines with J gene TRBJ2-2; TRBD1 agrees at 10 bases. Per the germline V gene, CDR1 is LGHNA and CDR2 is YNFKEQ. Trimming removed 1 base from V and 4 bases from J; junction bases left unmatched: 6. This CDR3 comprises 17 residues. DNA of the CDR3: TGTGCCAGCAGCCAAGTTGACAGGGGGCGATCCACCGGGGAGCTGTTTTTT. Its protein is CASSQVDRGRSTGELFF.

The chain combines TRBV19 with TRBJ1-4; 9 bases match TRBD1. This CDR3 contains 14 residues. The germline V gene encodes CDR1 LNHDA and CDR2 SQIVND (reference sequence). The V gene end was trimmed by 6 bases and the J gene end by 7 bases; junction bases not matched to a gene: 6. In DNA, the CDR3 is TGTGCCAGTAGCACAACAGGGGGCACTGAAAAACTGTTTTTT. This encodes CASSTTGGTEKLFF.

The chain is built from TRBV7-8 and TRBJ1-2; D is possibly TRBD1 (6 bases). The ends were cut back, 3 bases at V and 3 bases at J, with 17 bases in the middle. The germline CDR1 and CDR2 sequences are SGHVS and FQNEAQ. The CDR3 totals 16 residues. Here the CDR3 DNA reads TGTGCCAGCAGCTTGGTACTAGGAGGGGGGGACTATGGCTACACCTTC. The encoded protein is CASSLVLGGGDYGYTF.